This T cell receptor (beta chain) emerged from a study of T cells in Graves' hyperthyroidism and ophthalmopathy. Study-level background: The authors collected peripheral blood at initial diagnosis, before any treatment.

Study-level results: Using 13 V-J features, a model discriminated ophthalmopathy from stable hyperthyroidism. Ophthalmopathy was model-predicted a median roughly 6.5 months pre-onset.

This clonotype was detected ten times or more. Its specificity is not known. The investigators amplified TCR beta CDR3 regions from RNA transcripts. TCR CDR3 regions were first amplified by RT-PCR with HTBI primers. TCRdb re-analysed the multiplex PCR reads in MiXCR, keeping a single row per CDR3 protein. The data hold under 450,000 distinct CDR3 sequences, with approximately 14% observed a single time. V was trimmed by 2 bases and J by 3 bases, leaving 7 bases between them. The length of the CDR3 is 13 residues. Germline-derived CDR1 and CDR2 are LGHDT and YNNKEL (reference sequence). The TCR sequence derives from a woman aged 18-35 years with Graves' hyperthyroidism. Sequenced input: blood. V gene TRBV3-1 combines with J gene TRBJ1-1; D is unresolved. The CDR3 DNA follows: TGTGCCAGCAGCCAATTTATGGACACTGAAGCTTTCTTT. It translates to CASSQFMDTEAFF.